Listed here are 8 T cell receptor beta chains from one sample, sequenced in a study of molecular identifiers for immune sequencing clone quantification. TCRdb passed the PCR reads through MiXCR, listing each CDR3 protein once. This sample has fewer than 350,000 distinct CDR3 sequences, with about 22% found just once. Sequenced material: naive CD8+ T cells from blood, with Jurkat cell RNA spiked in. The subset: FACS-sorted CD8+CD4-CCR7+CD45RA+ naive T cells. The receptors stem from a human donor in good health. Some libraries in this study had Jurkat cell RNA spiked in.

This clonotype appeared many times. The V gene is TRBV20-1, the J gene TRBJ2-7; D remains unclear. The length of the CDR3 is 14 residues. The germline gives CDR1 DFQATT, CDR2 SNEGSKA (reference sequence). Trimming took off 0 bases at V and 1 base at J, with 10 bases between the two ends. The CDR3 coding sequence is TGCAGTGCTAGAGATACCCAGGTTTCCTACGAGCAGTACTTC. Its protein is CSARDTQVSYEQYF.

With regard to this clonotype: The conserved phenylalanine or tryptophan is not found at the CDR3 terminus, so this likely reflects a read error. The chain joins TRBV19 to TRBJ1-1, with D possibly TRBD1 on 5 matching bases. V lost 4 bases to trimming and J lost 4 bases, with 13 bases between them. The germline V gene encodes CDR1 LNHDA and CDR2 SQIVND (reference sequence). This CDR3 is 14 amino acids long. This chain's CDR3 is CASSKGRGTTEAFL. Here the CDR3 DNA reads TGTGCCAGTAGTAAGGGGCGAGGCACCACTGAAGCTTTCTTA.

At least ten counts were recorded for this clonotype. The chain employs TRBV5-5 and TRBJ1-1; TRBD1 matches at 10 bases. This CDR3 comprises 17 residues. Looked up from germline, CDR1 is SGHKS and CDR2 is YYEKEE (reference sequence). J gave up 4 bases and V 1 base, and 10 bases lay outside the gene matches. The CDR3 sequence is CASSLRYGGQGFTEAFF. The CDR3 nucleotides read TGTGCCAGCAGCTTGCGATATGGGGGACAGGGGTTCACTGAAGCTTTCTTT.

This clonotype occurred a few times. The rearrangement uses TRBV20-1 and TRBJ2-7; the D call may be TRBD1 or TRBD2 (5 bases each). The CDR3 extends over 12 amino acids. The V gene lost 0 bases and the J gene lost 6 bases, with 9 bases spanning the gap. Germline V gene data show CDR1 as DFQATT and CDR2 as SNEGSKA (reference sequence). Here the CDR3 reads CSARDVGVEQYF. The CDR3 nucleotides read TGCAGTGCTAGAGATGTGGGGGTCGAGCAGTACTTC.

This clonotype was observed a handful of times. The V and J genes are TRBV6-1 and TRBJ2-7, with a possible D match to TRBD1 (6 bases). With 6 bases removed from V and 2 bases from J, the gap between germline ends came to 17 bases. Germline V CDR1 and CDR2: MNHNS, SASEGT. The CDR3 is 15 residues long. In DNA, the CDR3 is TGTGCCAGCAGCGCCTTCCGAGGACAGACCTACGAGCAGTACTTC. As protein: CASSAFRGQTYEQYF.

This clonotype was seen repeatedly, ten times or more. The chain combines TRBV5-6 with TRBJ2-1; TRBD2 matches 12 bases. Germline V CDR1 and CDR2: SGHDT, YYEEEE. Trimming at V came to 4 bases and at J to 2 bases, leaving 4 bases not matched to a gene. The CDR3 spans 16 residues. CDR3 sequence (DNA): TGTGCCAGCAGCGATGGACTAGCGGGGACCTACAATGAGCAGTTCTTC. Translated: CASSDGLAGTYNEQFF. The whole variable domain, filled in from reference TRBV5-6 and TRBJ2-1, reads DAGVTQSPTHLIKTRGQQVTLRCSPKSGHDTVSWYQQALGQGPQFIFQYYEEEERQRGNFPDRFSGHQFPNYSSELNVNALLLGDSALYLCASSDGLAGTYNEQFFGPGTRLTVL.

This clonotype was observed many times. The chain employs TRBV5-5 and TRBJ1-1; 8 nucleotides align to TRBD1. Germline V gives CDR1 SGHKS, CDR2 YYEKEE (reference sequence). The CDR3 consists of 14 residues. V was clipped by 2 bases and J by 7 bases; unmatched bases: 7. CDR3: CASSLGQGAVEAFF. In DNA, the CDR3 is TGTGCCAGCAGCTTAGGGCAGGGGGCCGTTGAAGCTTTCTTT.

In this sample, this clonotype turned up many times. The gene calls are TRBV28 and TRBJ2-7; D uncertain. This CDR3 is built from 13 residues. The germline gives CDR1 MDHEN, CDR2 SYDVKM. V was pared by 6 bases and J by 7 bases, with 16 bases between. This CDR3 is CASSPTVFPEQYF. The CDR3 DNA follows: TGTGCCAGCAGCCCTACGGTATTTCCGGAGCAGTACTTC.